The rows below give T cell receptor beta chains drawn from one sample of a study of beta chain features in type 1 diabetes. Sequencing was performed with immunoSEQ multiplex PCR; in TCRdb, only in-frame clones are kept and a portion is missing. The table includes about 120,000 clones, about a sixth detected once. The source material was central memory CD4+ T cells from blood. These receptor sequences come from a man aged 25 to 40 with type 1 diabetes. CDR3s leave out the opening cysteine and the closing phenylalanine or tryptophan.

CDR3 protein: ASSGSFETDTQY
J gene: TRBJ2-3
CDR3 length: 12
V gene: TRBV7-9

CDR3 protein: ASSSGVEKLF
J gene: TRBJ1-4
CDR3 length: 10
V gene: TRBV7-9

CDR3 protein: SGGVTNTEAF
J gene: TRBJ1-1
CDR3 length: 10
V gene: TRBV29-1

CDR3 protein: ASSFGDRDYNEQF
J gene: TRBJ2-1
CDR3 length: 13
V gene: TRBV9

CDR3 protein: ASSYSRRTKGREQY
J gene: TRBJ2-7
CDR3 length: 14
V gene: TRBV6-5

CDR3 protein: ASSTRSEAF
J gene: TRBJ1-1
CDR3 length: 9
V gene: TRBV7-2

CDR3 protein: ASSSFRQLHEQY
J gene: TRBJ2-7
CDR3 length: 12
V gene: TRBV7-2

CDR3 protein: ASSQDSGGPDTQY
J gene: TRBJ2-3
CDR3 length: 13
V gene: TRBV4-2

CDR3 protein: ASMTGPNTEAF
J gene: TRBJ1-1
CDR3 length: 11
V gene: TRBV6-1

CDR3 protein: ASSPMTSGETQY
J gene: TRBJ2-5
CDR3 length: 12
V gene: TRBV9

CDR3 protein: ASSVGQGGNSPLH
J gene: TRBJ1-6
CDR3 length: 13
V gene: TRBV9

CDR3 protein: ASSQDRTANEKLF
J gene: TRBJ1-4
CDR3 length: 13
V gene: TRBV4-3

CDR3 protein: ASSEGTGGRETQY
J gene: TRBJ2-5
CDR3 length: 13
V gene: TRBV7-3

CDR3 protein: ASSVGWETTGELF
J gene: TRBJ2-2
CDR3 length: 13
V gene: TRBV9

CDR3 protein: ASSQHQETQY
J gene: TRBJ2-5
CDR3 length: 10
V gene: TRBV14

CDR3 protein: AWSQMVVTQY
J gene: TRBJ2-5
CDR3 length: 10
V gene: TRBV30

CDR3 protein: ASSLTGIGSPLH
J gene: TRBJ1-6
CDR3 length: 12
V gene: TRBV6-6

CDR3 protein: SVGGFSTGELF
J gene: TRBJ2-2
CDR3 length: 11
V gene: TRBV29-1

CDR3 protein: SVTTGIGETQY
J gene: TRBJ2-5
CDR3 length: 11
V gene: TRBV29-1

CDR3 protein: AISRLPTGGGGNQPQH
J gene: TRBJ1-5
CDR3 length: 16
V gene: TRBV10-3

CDR3 protein: ASSEALGQGANEQF
J gene: TRBJ2-1
CDR3 length: 14
V gene: TRBV6-1

CDR3 protein: ASSKVGTSGGPSYEQY
J gene: TRBJ2-7
CDR3 length: 16
V gene: TRBV21-1

CDR3 protein: ASSFQWGAEETQY
J gene: TRBJ2-5
CDR3 length: 13
V gene: TRBV7-2

CDR3 protein: ASSARQGGTEAF
J gene: TRBJ1-1
CDR3 length: 12
V gene: TRBV5-1

CDR3 protein: SVGPGATKTQY
J gene: TRBJ2-5
CDR3 length: 11
V gene: TRBV29-1

CDR3 protein: SVAYGNYGYT
J gene: TRBJ1-2
CDR3 length: 10
V gene: TRBV29-1

CDR3 protein: AWSVTRTGRSYNSPLH
J gene: TRBJ1-6
CDR3 length: 16
V gene: TRBV30

CDR3 protein: ATLQGNLQLNEKLF
J gene: TRBJ1-4
CDR3 length: 14
V gene: TRBV7-9

CDR3 protein: ASSEGVSQPQH
J gene: TRBJ1-5
CDR3 length: 11
V gene: TRBV9

CDR3 protein: ASSLAATSGTTGELF
J gene: TRBJ2-2
CDR3 length: 15
V gene: TRBV7-8

CDR3 protein: ASRGLAGETQY
J gene: TRBJ2-5
CDR3 length: 11
V gene: TRBV2

CDR3 protein: ASSLGNRGTDTQY
J gene: TRBJ2-3
CDR3 length: 13
V gene: TRBV7-9

CDR3 protein: ASSLYGYEQY
J gene: TRBJ2-7
CDR3 length: 10
V gene: TRBV5-1

CDR3 protein: ASSFPGQSTGELF
J gene: TRBJ2-2
CDR3 length: 13
V gene: TRBV7-2

CDR3 protein: ACNQGNSGYT
J gene: TRBJ1-2
CDR3 length: 10
V gene: TRBV7-9

CDR3 protein: ASSLMRGETQY
J gene: TRBJ2-5
CDR3 length: 11
V gene: TRBV7-2

CDR3 protein: ASSEDRGSGYT
J gene: TRBJ1-2
CDR3 length: 11
V gene: TRBV2

CDR3 protein: AWRVKQPSNYGYT
J gene: TRBJ1-2
CDR3 length: 13
V gene: TRBV30

CDR3 protein: ASSVRGVDEQY
J gene: TRBJ2-7
CDR3 length: 11
V gene: TRBV9

CDR3 protein: SEKTGNSPLH
J gene: TRBJ1-6
CDR3 length: 10
V gene: TRBV29-1

CDR3 protein: ASSPTLDSGANVLT
J gene: TRBJ2-6
CDR3 length: 14
V gene: TRBV18